This TCR beta chain emerged from a study of shared clonotypes between healthy human individuals. The method was immunoSEQ multiplex PCR; TCRdb's version includes in-frame clones alone and lacks a portion of them. Among more than 2 million clones listed, 90% to 97% were seen once. Per the germline V gene, CDR1 is SEHNR and CDR2 is FQNEAQ (reference sequence). The CDR3 is 14 amino acids. Details on this clone: The junction and the germline gene differ at one end; a read error may be behind it.

V and J are TRBV7-9 and TRBJ2-3; D ambiguous. What was sequenced was naive CD4+ T cells sorted from blood. This sample's subset: CD45RA+ positively selected. This TCR was sampled from a man between 18 and 35 years old in good health. CDR3 nucleotide sequence: TGTGCCAGCAACTTACCCTCAGGCACAGATACGCAGTATTTT. Protein sequence: CASNLPSGTDTQYF.